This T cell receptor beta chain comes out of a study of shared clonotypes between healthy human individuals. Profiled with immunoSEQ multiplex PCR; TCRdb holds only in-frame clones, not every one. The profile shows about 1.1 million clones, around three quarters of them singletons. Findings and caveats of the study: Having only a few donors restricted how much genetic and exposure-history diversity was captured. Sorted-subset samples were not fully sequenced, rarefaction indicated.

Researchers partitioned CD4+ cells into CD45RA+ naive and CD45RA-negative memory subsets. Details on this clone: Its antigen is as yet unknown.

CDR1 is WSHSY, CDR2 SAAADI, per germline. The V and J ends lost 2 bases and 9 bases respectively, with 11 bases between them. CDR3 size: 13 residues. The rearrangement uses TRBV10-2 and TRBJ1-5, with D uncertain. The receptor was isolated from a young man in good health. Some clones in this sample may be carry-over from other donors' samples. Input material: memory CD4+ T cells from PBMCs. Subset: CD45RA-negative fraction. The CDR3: CASSEKSPGPQHF. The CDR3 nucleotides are TGCGCCAGCAGTGAGAAGTCGCCGGGGCCCCAGCATTTT.